This passage covers 20 T cell receptor beta chains from one sample sequenced in a study of blood T cell repertoires in COVID-19. This table comes from immunoSEQ multiplex PCR, and its TCRdb copy is limited to in-frame clones, with some not included. The repertoire consists of more than 300,000 clones, with less than 90% occurring once and the leading ten covering about 4.8%. The specimen sequenced was PBMCs or T cells enriched from blood (not recorded which). The receptor set was obtained from a woman between 45 and 65 years old who had recovered from COVID-19.

This chain uses TRBV6-2 or TRBV6-3 with TRBJ1-1, with D unclear. Germline CDR1 reads MNHEY; CDR2 reads SVGEGT. V was trimmed by 2 bases and J by 9 bases, leaving 10 bases between them. The CDR3 runs to 12 residues. The CDR3 DNA reads TGTGCCAGCAGTTACGGGAGCAAACAAGCTTTCTTT. Its translation: CASSYGSKQAFF.

The sample holds a few counts of this clone. The chain joins TRBV12-5 to TRBJ1-3, with D perhaps matching TRBD1 (5 bases). The V and J ends lost 1 base and 1 base respectively, with 11 bases between them. The CDR3 is 16 residues long. Per the germline V gene, CDR1 is LGHNT and CDR2 is FRNRAP. The CDR3 DNA is TGTGCTAGTGGTTTGGGGTTCGGGGGGTCTGGAAACACCATATATTTT. The encoded protein is CASGLGFGGSGNTIYF.

The gene calls are TRBV7-9 and TRBJ2-7; 7 bases agree with TRBD1. Germline lookup yields CDR1 SEHNR and CDR2 FQNEAQ (reference sequence). CDR3 length: 13 residues. The V segment lost 3 bases and the J segment 6 bases; nucleotides outside the gene matches: 5. The CDR3, as DNA: TGTGCCAGCAGCTTGGAGACAGGGATCGAGCAGTACTTC. Translating it yields CASSLETGIEQYF.

This clone showed up just a few times. The chain carries TRBV19 and TRBJ1-1; D unresolved. CDR1 and CDR2 (germline): LNHDA, SQIVND (reference sequence). The CDR3 length is 12 residues. V dropped 6 bases and J dropped 7 bases, with 12 bases sitting between them. Written as DNA, the CDR3 is TGTGCCAGTAGAGGGAGAACCCTTGAAGCTTTCTTT. Translating it yields CASRGRTLEAFF.

V and J are TRBV2 and TRBJ1-6, with D uncertain. The CDR3 is 14 amino acids. V was shortened by 6 bases and J by 8 bases, with 14 bases between the two germline ends. Germline assignment: CDR1 SNHLY and CDR2 FYNNEI. CDR3 sequence (DNA): TGTGCCAGCAGGGCCGGGTCGGTGGATTCACCCCTCCACTTT. It translates to CASRAGSVDSPLHF.

The chain couples TRBV4-2 to TRBJ2-1; tentatively, D is TRBD2 (7 bases). CDR3 length: 15 residues. Germline CDR1 and CDR2: LGHNA and YNFKEQ. V lost 0 bases and J lost 6, with 12 bases in between. Here the CDR3 reads CASSQEGGALNEQFF. The CDR3 coding sequence is TGTGCCAGCAGCCAAGAAGGGGGGGCCCTCAATGAGCAGTTCTTC.

The V and J genes are TRBV7-2 and TRBJ2-3; 9 bases map to TRBD1. V dropped 6 bases and J dropped 7; count of bases not matched to a gene: 8. The CDR3 is 14 amino acids. Germline V lookup: CDR1 SGHTA, CDR2 FQGNSA. As DNA, the CDR3 is TGTGCCAGCAGGGCCGGGACAGGGCCTCATACGCAGTATTTT. As protein: CASRAGTGPHTQYF.

The table lists this clone with a few counts. The chain joins TRBV5-1 to TRBJ1-1; the match to TRBD1 covers 10 bases. This CDR3 spans 16 amino acids. J gave up 3 bases and V 4 bases, and 9 bases lay outside the gene matches. The germline CDR1 and CDR2 sequences are SGHRS and YFSETQ. This CDR3 reads CASSAGTGDWDTEAFF. The CDR3 DNA reads TGCGCCAGCAGCGCCGGGACAGGGGACTGGGACACTGAAGCTTTCTTT. The complete variable domain, with remaining parts taken from reference TRBV5-1 and TRBJ1-1, reads KAGVTQTPRYLIKTRGQQVTLSCSPISGHRSVSWYQQTPGQGLQFLFEYFSETQRNKGNFPGRFSGRQFSNSRSEMNVSTLELGDSALYLCASSAGTGDWDTEAFFGQGTRLTVV.

The chain is built from TRBV4-2 and TRBJ2-3, with TRBD2 matching over 9 bases. The CDR3 spans 17 residues. Germline V gives CDR1 LGHNA, CDR2 YNFKEQ. Unmatched junction bases numbered 15, after V lost 5 bases and J lost 6 bases. CDR3 nucleotides: TGTGCCAGCAGCGAGACAGCGGGAGGCCGAGGGAGGGATACGCAGTATTTT. Residues: CASSETAGGRGRDTQYF.

The chain links TRBV28 to TRBJ1-3, with D perhaps TRBD1 (5 bases). Germline V gene sequence: CDR1 MDHEN, CDR2 SYDVKM. Trimming took off 6 bases at V and 4 bases at J, with 19 bases between the two ends. The CDR3 extends over 16 amino acids. In nucleotides, the CDR3 is TGTGCCAGCAGCCCACTCGGGGGAATGGGGGGAAACACCATATATTTT. Translation: CASSPLGGMGGNTIYF.

The J gene is TRBJ2-2, the V gene TRBV9, with a tentative D call TRBD1 (6 bases). Germline CDR1 SGDLS, CDR2 YYNGEE. V gave up 2 bases and J gave up 0 bases, with 11 bases separating them. The CDR3 length is 16 residues. As DNA, the CDR3 is TGTGCCAGCAGCGTTGAATGGACAGCGAACACCGGGGAGCTGTTTTTT. Encoded protein: CASSVEWTANTGELFF. Using reference TRBV9 and TRBJ2-2 for the parts outside the CDR3, the full variable domain is DSGVTQTPKHLITATGQRVTLRCSPRSGDLSVYWYQQSLDQGLQFLIQYYNGEERAKGNILERFSAQQFPDLHSELNLSSLELGDSALYFCASSVEWTANTGELFFGEGSRLTVL.

The chain joins TRBV5-1 to TRBJ1-2; TRBD1 agrees at 8 bases. There are 13 residues in the CDR3. In germline, CDR1 is SGHRS, CDR2 YFSETQ. J gave up 6 bases and V 5 bases, and 6 bases lay outside the gene matches. This CDR3 reads CASRAAGGDGYTF. The CDR3 DNA reads as TGCGCCAGCAGGGCGGCAGGGGGCGATGGCTACACCTTC.

This clone was picked up one time. V usage is TRBV24-1 and J usage is TRBJ1-1; D not resolved. The CDR3 is 13 residues long. With 4 bases removed from V and 5 bases from J, the gap between germline ends came to 10 bases. Germline V CDR1 and CDR2: KGHDR, SFDVKD. The chain's CDR3 is CATSDVAGTEAFF. The CDR3 DNA reads as TGTGCCACCAGTGACGTGGCGGGGACTGAAGCTTTCTTT.

This rearrangement joins TRBV29-1 to TRBJ2-2; 9 positions agree with TRBD1. The CDR3 has 14 amino acids. J was trimmed by 6 bases and V by 7 bases; bases with no gene match: 9. Germline CDR1 and CDR2: SQVTM and ANQGSEA. CDR3 in amino acids: CSARTGGRSGELFF. CDR3 DNA sequence: TGCAGCGCACGAACAGGGGGCAGATCCGGGGAGCTGTTTTTT.

This clone was found a few times. V is TRBV2 and J is TRBJ1-1, with 7 bases aligning to TRBD1. Germline CDR1 and CDR2: SNHLY and FYNNEI. The CDR3 loop spans 13 amino acids. J was trimmed by 0 bases and V by 6 bases; bases with no gene match: 1. The CDR3 sequence: CASRGQMNTEAFF. In DNA form, the CDR3 reads TGTGCCAGCAGGGGACAGATGAACACTGAAGCTTTCTTT.

The CDR3 nucleotides read TGTGCCAGTAGTATGCCTAGCGGTCCCAACACCGGGGAGCTGTTTTTT. Residues: CASSMPSGPNTGELFF. The rearrangement links TRBV19 to TRBJ2-2, with TRBD2 matching 7 bases. In germline, CDR1 is LNHDA, CDR2 SQIVND (reference sequence). V shed 3 bases and J 2 bases; nucleotides not matched to a gene: 6. CDR3 length: 16 amino acids.

V usage is TRBV5-1 and J usage is TRBJ1-3; D not resolved. Germline V gene sequence: CDR1 SGHRS, CDR2 YFSETQ. V dropped 4 bases and J dropped 1 base, with 15 bases sitting between them. CDR3 length: 16 amino acids. CDR3: CASSPGPGLSGNTIYF. CDR3 nucleotides: TGCGCCAGCAGCCCGGGTCCCGGGTTATCTGGAAACACCATATATTTT.

In regard to this clone: Different DNA sequences within this sample yield the same CDR3. The rearrangement joins TRBV9 to TRBJ1-1, with 10 bases that match TRBD1. CDR3 length: 15 amino acids. After removal of 3 bases from V and 2 bases from J, the junction contained 4 bases not matched to a gene. Germline CDR1 SGDLS, CDR2 YYNGEE. The CDR3 sequence is CASSARQGANTEAFF. CDR3 sequence (DNA): TGTGCCAGCAGCGCTCGACAGGGGGCAAACACTGAAGCTTTCTTT.

The gene calls are TRBV7-9 and TRBJ2-5, with TRBD2 matching 10 bases. Germline CDR1 is SEHNR and CDR2 is FQNEAQ (reference sequence). V shed 5 bases and J 2 bases; nucleotides not matched to a gene: 11. This CDR3 region has 17 residues. CDR3 DNA: TGTGCCAGCAGCCCGGGACTAGCGCAGAACCTACAAGAGACCCAGTACTTC. It yields the protein CASSPGLAQNLQETQYF.

As for this clone: This sample also contains other DNA sequences that code for the same CDR3. This sequence joins TRBV19 and TRBJ1-2; 8 bases map to TRBD1. The CDR3 loop spans 14 amino acids. Germline V gives CDR1 LNHDA, CDR2 SQIVND (reference sequence). V dropped 2 bases and J dropped 2; count of bases not matched to a gene: 1. CDR3 amino acids: CASSIRTGNYGYTF. As DNA, the CDR3 is TGTGCCAGTAGTATACGGACAGGGAACTATGGCTACACCTTC.